These 30 T cell receptor beta chains were all obtained from the same sample, sequenced in a study of blood T cell repertoires in COVID-19. Profiling relied on immunoSEQ multiplex PCR, and the TCRdb table lists in-frame clones only, not all of them. The sample has over 250,000 clones, about nine tenths seen once; the top ten hold under 2.5%. What was sequenced was peripheral blood. The receptors were sampled from a man between 45 and 60 years old with acute or convalescent COVID-19.

V and J are TRBV9 and TRBJ1-1; possibly TRBD1 for D (5 bases). This CDR3 comprises 15 residues. V lost 0 bases and J 3 bases, leaving 12 bases between the germline ends. The germline gives CDR1 SGDLS, CDR2 YYNGEE. CDR3 nucleotide sequence: TGTGCCAGCAGCGTAGTTAGGCAGGGTGACACTGAAGCTTTCTTT. The encoded protein is CASSVVRQGDTEAFF. The variable domain in full, with the rest retrieved from reference TRBV9 and TRBJ1-1, is DSGVTQTPKHLITATGQRVTLRCSPRSGDLSVYWYQQSLDQGLQFLIQYYNGEERAKGNILERFSAQQFPDLHSELNLSSLELGDSALYFCASSVVRQGDTEAFFGQGTRLTVV.

The gene calls are TRBV10-2 and TRBJ1-5, with D unclear. The V end was cut by 2 bases, the J end by 5 bases, with 10 bases between. CDR1 and CDR2 (germline): WSHSY, SAAADI. The CDR3 length is 14 residues. CDR3 sequence: CASSERGEYQPQHF. CDR3 DNA: TGCGCCAGCAGTGAGCGGGGAGAGTATCAGCCCCAGCATTTT.

The chain carries TRBV3-1 (or the pseudogene TRBV3-2) and TRBJ1-6, with D unresolved. Germline V gene data show CDR1 as LGHDT and CDR2 as YNNKEL (reference sequence). The CDR3 sequence is 15 residues long. With 7 bases removed from V and 0 bases from J, the gap between germline ends came to 10 bases. CDR3: CASTPGSSYNSPLHF. As DNA, the CDR3 is TGTGCCAGCACCCCGGGGAGCTCCTATAATTCACCCCTCCACTTT.

Written as DNA, the CDR3 is TGTGCCAGCAGCCTACAGATCTTCTATGGCTACACCTTC. Translation gives CASSLQIFYGYTF. This chain uses TRBV3-1 (or the pseudogene TRBV3-2) with TRBJ1-2, with D unclear. This CDR3 is 13 amino acids long. The V end lost 4 bases, the J end lost 4 bases, and 10 bases lay between the germline ends. CDR1 is LGHDT, CDR2 YNNKEL, per germline (reference sequence).

This chain joins TRBV6-6 and TRBJ1-2, with a weak D call TRBD1 (5 bases). The CDR3 is 14 amino acids. Between the trimmed V and J ends, which lost 0 bases and 8 bases, there was a span of 13 bases. The germline CDR1 and CDR2 sequences are MNHNY and SVGAGI (reference sequence). CDR3 loop: CASSYSNQGQGYTF. The CDR3 bases are TGTGCCAGCAGTTACTCGAATCAGGGTCAGGGCTACACCTTC.

The CDR3 nucleotides read TGTGCCAGCTCACCCGGGAGAAGGGAGCCCCAGCATTTT. It codes for CASSPGRREPQHF. This chain connects TRBV18 to TRBJ1-5; unclear D gene. Per germline, CDR1 KGHSH and CDR2 LQKENI. Trimming cost V 3 bases and J 8 bases, with 11 bases left between them. This CDR3 has 13 residues.

The rearrangement joins TRBV3-1 (or the pseudogene TRBV3-2) to TRBJ2-3; 7 nucleotides align to TRBD1. CDR1 is LGHDT, CDR2 YNNKEL, per germline (reference sequence). The CDR3 sequence is 16 residues long. J gave up 4 bases and V 0 bases, and 7 bases lay outside the gene matches. Here the CDR3 reads CASSQDLDRSADTQYF. In DNA form, the CDR3 reads TGTGCCAGCAGCCAAGATCTGGACAGGTCTGCAGATACGCAGTATTTT.

This chain connects TRBV7-2 to TRBJ2-2, with a weak D call TRBD1 (6 bases). The CDR3 consists of 16 residues. The germline V and J ends were trimmed by 2 bases and 1 base, with 11 bases remaining between them. Germline CDR1 and CDR2: SGHTA and FQGNSA. CDR3 nucleotides: TGTGCCAGCAGCTTAAGGGTCAGGGGGAACACCGGGGAGCTGTTTTTT. Amino acid sequence: CASSLRVRGNTGELFF.

V gene TRBV3-1 (or the pseudogene TRBV3-2) combines with J gene TRBJ1-6; 11 positions agree with TRBD1. Germline V gene data show CDR1 as LGHDT and CDR2 as YNNKEL (reference sequence). This CDR3 has 17 amino acids. V gave up 4 bases and J gave up 9 bases; unmatched junction bases: 11. CDR3 sequence: CASSLRDRGTSGSPLHF. DNA of the CDR3: TGTGCCAGCAGCCTCCGGGACAGGGGGACGTCAGGTTCACCCCTCCACTTT.

V gene TRBV7-9 combines with J gene TRBJ2-2, with TRBD1 identical over 9 bases. The V gene end was trimmed by 4 bases and the J gene end by 6 bases; junction bases not matched to a gene: 9. The CDR3 totals 16 residues. The germline V gene has CDR1 SEHNR and CDR2 FQNEAQ (reference sequence). The CDR3 DNA sequence: TGTGCCAGCAGCTCGAACAGGGGGCGCAGGGCCGGGGAGCTGTTTTTT. Protein sequence: CASSSNRGRRAGELFF.

This clone showed up just a few times. A junction end diverges from the germline sequence, so it may reflect a read error. V gene TRBV7-7 combines with J gene TRBJ2-2; D not resolved. The CDR3 contains 15 residues. From germline, CDR1 is SSHAT and CDR2 FNYEAQ (reference sequence). CDR3 sequence (DNA): TGTGCTAGCAGCTTATCTGGTCCCGGTCTCGGGGAGCTGTTTTTT. Its protein is CASSLSGPGLGELFF.

This sequence joins TRBV11-2 and TRBJ2-7, with 8 bases identical to TRBD1. J lost 3 bases, V lost 5 bases, and 12 bases had no gene match. The CDR3 runs 16 residues. CDR1 and CDR2 (germline): SGHAT, FQNNGV. CDR3 DNA sequence: TGTGCCAGCAGCCGCCGCCGTTTCGGACAGGGCTACGAGCAGTACTTC. This sequence encodes CASSRRRFGQGYEQYF.

Of note for this clone: A single base separates this from a much larger clone, so it may be a read error. This sequence joins TRBV27 and TRBJ1-1; D ambiguous. Germline V gene lookup returns CDR1 MNHEY and CDR2 SMNVEV (reference sequence). The CDR3 covers 13 residues. V shed 3 bases and J shed 0 bases, with 5 bases lying between them. The CDR3 DNA reads TGTGCCAGCAGTTTGACAATGAACACTGAAGCTTTCTTT. Its protein product is CASSLTMNTEAFF.

The chain recombines TRBV20-1 with TRBJ1-3; the match to TRBD1 covers 9 bases. V shed 3 bases and J 4 bases; nucleotides not matched to a gene: 1. From germline, CDR1 is DFQATT and CDR2 SNEGSKA (reference sequence). The CDR3 runs 13 residues. CDR3 sequence reads: CSASGQGGNTIYF. The DNA of the CDR3 is TGCAGTGCTAGTGGACAGGGGGGAAACACCATATATTTT.

This clone was seen only once. The chain employs TRBV5-1 and TRBJ2-3; D ambiguous. This CDR3 is 14 amino acids long. CDR1 is SGHRS, CDR2 YFSETQ, per germline. V was pared by 6 bases and J by 3 bases, with 14 bases between. CDR3 nucleotides: TGCGCCAGCACCACCCGGAGTGTGACAGATACGCAGTATTTT. Amino acid sequence: CASTTRSVTDTQYF.

This sequence joins TRBV19 and TRBJ2-2; 10 bases agree with TRBD1. The CDR3 extends over 13 amino acids. J lost 5 bases, V lost 9 bases, and 3 bases had no gene match. Germline V gene sequence: CDR1 LNHDA, CDR2 SQIVND (reference sequence). In nucleotides, the CDR3 is TGTGCCAGCGGGACAGGGGTTACCGGGGAGCTGTTTTTT. This translates into CASGTGVTGELFF.

The chain links TRBV6-1 to TRBJ1-4; TRBD1 matches at 10 bases. V shed 0 bases, J shed 14 bases, and the junction held 15 bases outside the gene matches. This CDR3 comprises 17 residues. Germline CDR1 and CDR2: MNHNS and SASEGT. The CDR3 is CASSEALLLGQGNSLFF. The CDR3 coding sequence is TGTGCCAGCAGTGAAGCGCTTCTTTTGGGACAGGGGAACTCTCTGTTTTTT.

The chain carries TRBV3-1 (or the pseudogene TRBV3-2) and TRBJ2-7; TRBD1 is a possible D gene (6 bases). Germline V gene data show CDR1 as LGHDT and CDR2 as YNNKEL (reference sequence). CDR3 length: 15 amino acids. Trimming shortened V by 2 bases and J by 1 base, and 12 bases separated the two germline ends. The DNA for the CDR3 is TGTGCCAGCAGCCAACCGACAGGAGGTTCCTACGAGCAGTACTTC. Translated, it gives CASSQPTGGSYEQYF.

V gene TRBV2 combines with J gene TRBJ1-2; TRBD1 is a possible D gene (6 bases). Germline loops: CDR1 SNHLY, CDR2 FYNNEI. V gave up 8 bases and J gave up 4 bases, with 11 bases separating them. The CDR3 sequence is 12 residues long. CDR3 sequence (DNA): TGTGCCAGCTCCCAGGACAGCTATGGCTACACCTTC. Protein: CASSQDSYGYTF.

The chain couples TRBV13 to TRBJ1-3; no reliable D call. The CDR3 is made up of 12 amino acids. V was shortened by 8 bases and J by 4 bases, with 9 bases between the two germline ends. Germline V CDR1 and CDR2: PRHDT, FYEKMQ (reference sequence). CDR3 DNA sequence: TGTGCCAGCTCGAGGTCCGGAAACACCATATATTTT. Its protein is CASSRSGNTIYF.

This chain connects TRBV5-1 to TRBJ2-2, with TRBD1 matching 10 bases. V trimming: 9 bases; J trimming: 5 bases; junction bases outside the gene matches: 10. Germline V gene data show CDR1 as SGHRS and CDR2 as YFSETQ. The CDR3 has 15 amino acids. CDR3 sequence reads: CATKRDRGETGELFF. The DNA for the CDR3 is TGCGCCACCAAGAGGGACAGGGGAGAAACCGGGGAGCTGTTTTTT. Together with reference TRBV5-1 and TRBJ2-2, the CDR3 gives the full variable domain: KAGVTQTPRYLIKTRGQQVTLSCSPISGHRSVSWYQQTPGQGLQFLFEYFSETQRNKGNFPGRFSGRQFSNSRSEMNVSTLELGDSALYLCATKRDRGETGELFFGEGSRLTVL.

V usage is TRBV4-1 and J usage is TRBJ2-2; the match to TRBD1 covers 7 bases. With 0 bases clipped from V and 1 base from J, the junction kept 5 bases outside the gene matches. The CDR3 consists of 17 residues. Germline assignment: CDR1 MGHRA and CDR2 YSYEKL. The CDR3 reads CASSQDTDRENTGELFF. The CDR3 region has the DNA TGCGCCAGCAGCCAAGATACCGACAGGGAGAACACCGGGGAGCTGTTTTTT.

The chain has TRBV4-2 and TRBJ2-1; D uncertain. V lost 0 bases to trimming and J lost 9 bases, with 9 bases between them. Germline CDR1 reads LGHNA; CDR2 reads YNFKEQ. The CDR3 totals 13 residues. This CDR3 is CASSQEWPGEQFF. The DNA of the CDR3 is TGTGCCAGCAGCCAAGAATGGCCTGGTGAGCAGTTCTTC.

This chain uses TRBV30 with TRBJ2-3, with 7 positions matching TRBD1. Trimming at V came to 5 bases and at J to 1 base, leaving 9 bases not matched to a gene. Germline assignment: CDR1 GTSNPN and CDR2 SVGIG (reference sequence). CDR3 length equals 15 residues. DNA of the CDR3: TGTGCCTGGCAACAGGGGTCGACCCGCACAGATACGCAGTATTTT. Its protein product is CAWQQGSTRTDTQYF.

This clone was seen a few times. The V and J genes are TRBV9 and TRBJ2-1; 14 nucleotides match TRBD2. The length of the CDR3 is 17 residues. Unmatched junction bases numbered 7, after V lost 4 bases and J lost 4 bases. Germline values: CDR1 SGDLS, CDR2 YYNGEE. The CDR3: CASSFRLAGGRYNEQFF. CDR3 sequence (DNA): TGTGCCAGCAGCTTCAGACTAGCGGGGGGGAGATACAATGAGCAGTTCTTC.

This chain connects TRBV7-3 to TRBJ2-5; 10 bases are shared with TRBD2. The CDR3 spans 18 residues. The ends lost 2 bases at V and 5 bases at J; junction bases unmatched: 14. Germline V CDR1 and CDR2: SGHTA, FQGTGA. The CDR3 loop is CASSLGPSSGGRGETQYF. The CDR3 region has the DNA TGTGCCAGCAGCTTAGGCCCATCTAGCGGGGGCCGGGGGGAGACCCAGTACTTC. Variable domain in full (rest from reference TRBV7-3 and TRBJ2-5): GAGVSQTPSNKVTEKGKYVELRCDPISGHTALYWYRQSLGQGPEFLIYFQGTGAADDSGLPNDRFFAVRPEGSVSTLKIQRTERGDSAVYLCASSLGPSSGGRGETQYFGPGTRLLVL.

The rearrangement joins TRBV12-3 or TRBV12-4 to TRBJ1-1; no reliable D call. V lost 5 bases to trimming and J lost 11 bases, with 18 bases between them. The CDR3 length is 13 residues. The CDR3 coding sequence is TGTGCCAGCAGTACATCCGGGCCGCGGAGGGCTTTCTTT. It yields the protein CASSTSGPRRAFF.

The chain uses TRBV5-1 and TRBJ1-2, with D possibly being TRBD1 (5 bases). Trimming removed 4 bases from V and 8 bases from J, with 15 bases in between. The CDR3 covers 13 residues. Per germline, CDR1 SGHRS and CDR2 YFSETQ. The CDR3 DNA follows: TGCGCCAGCAGCGCAACAGGAGATCTCGGCTACACCTTC. Amino acid sequence: CASSATGDLGYTF.

J is TRBJ2-1 and V is TRBV20-1; no reliable D call. Germline loops: CDR1 DFQATT, CDR2 SNEGSKA (reference sequence). Trimming removed 8 bases from V and 8 bases from J, with 10 bases in between. The CDR3 sequence is 10 residues long. CDR3 sequence reads: CSPRQDEQFF. As DNA, the CDR3 is TGCAGTCCCCGTCAGGATGAGCAGTTCTTC.

On this clone: At one of its ends the junction is not consistent with the germline gene, which may arise from a read error. The chain links TRBV6-5 to TRBJ1-2; maybe TRBD1 (5 bases). The CDR3 is 13 amino acids. Germline CDR1 is MNHEY and CDR2 is SVGAGI. CDR3 loop: CASSDSVLGGETF. CDR3 DNA: TGTGCCAGCAGTGACTCAGTGTTGGGGGGTGAGACCTTC.